This TCR beta chain is from a study of blood T cell repertoires in COVID-19 (dated by TCRdb to the early 2020s). For the study in its entirety: Samples from collaborators originated in the United States, Italy and Spain and spanned both the acute and convalescent phases of COVID-19. Samples were obtained from the ongoing ImmuneRACE study (first 160 participants) and from about 1,300 subjects provided by 6 global collaborators. Where HLA class I and class II types were available, the types were taken from metadata supplied by the sample provider, not from assay-based typing. Deeply sampled blood TCRbeta repertoires from subjects exposed to, actively infected with, or recovered from COVID-19 were included in the dataset. The prospective study material was composed of cDNA or gDNA derived from T cells, B-cell-depleted T cells, or PBMCs. Sample metadata almost always included a de-identified subject ID, COVID-19 status, age in years and sex. The repertoires were released in a freely available public database meant as a resource for research on the immune response to SARS-CoV-2.

This clone was recorded only once. The clone's antigen remains unknown. No much larger clone exists at a distance of one base, and base qualities are not known. General study outcomes and caveats: The amount of clinical and demographic metadata varied by source and participant and was provided uncurated.

The immunoSEQ Assay, a bias-controlled multiplex PCR, was used to amplify TCRbeta CDR3 regions from genomic DNA. In the authors' own workflow: The number of nucleated cells in each sample was estimated from the amplification of reference gene primers within the assay. To quantify the absolute abundance of each unique TCRbeta CDR3 rearrangement, sequence reads were collapsed and filtered. For each sample, productive Simpson clonality was calculated by taking the square root of Simpson's diversity index across productive rearrangements. Sourced from immuneACCESS, this table was stored by TCRdb with only in-frame sequences that have V and J called. A share of the clones is absent; for the studies checked, an unresolved V gene accounts for under half, and the remainder has no known explanation. Clone size and the V and J calls come from that table; the DNA yielded D and trimming. In all, the sample holds 100,000 or so clones, and 90% to 95% of those were seen once. The ten largest clones represent less than 5% of the sample.

Collaborating institutions collected whole blood in K2EDTA tubes following their own protocols. Collaborator samples were shipped for TCRbeta analysis as frozen whole blood, isolated PBMCs, or DNA extracted from either sample type. CDR1 and CDR2 are drawn from the germline V gene (reference sequence): GTSNPN, SVGIG. The CDR3, from cysteine to phenylalanine, totals 15 residues. The only DNA kept is the CDR3, 45 bases in frame from the first base. At the junction V is shortened by 0 bases and J by 4 bases, with 13 bases in between. The receptor's source is a woman aged 50 to 60 in a cohort sampled during active COVID-19. Sequenced input: peripheral blood. Here the chain combines TRBV30 and TRBJ1-3, and perhaps TRBD1 as D gene, on 5 matching bases. CDR3 sequence: CAWSVGRAAGNTIYF. The nucleotides are TGTGCCTGGAGTGTAGGCAGGGCAGCCGGAAACACCATATATTTT.